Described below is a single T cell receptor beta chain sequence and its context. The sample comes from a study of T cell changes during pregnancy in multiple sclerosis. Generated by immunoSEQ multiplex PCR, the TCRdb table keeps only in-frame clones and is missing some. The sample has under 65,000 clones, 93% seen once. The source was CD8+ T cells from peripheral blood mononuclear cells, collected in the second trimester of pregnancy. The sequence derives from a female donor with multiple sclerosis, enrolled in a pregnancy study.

The CDR3 DNA reads as TGTGCCAGCAGCTCAGGGACAGGCATTAATGAAAAACTGTTTTTT. The encoded protein is CASSSGTGINEKLFF. V and J are TRBV5-4 and TRBJ1-4, with TRBD1 identical over 8 bases. The J segment lost 4 bases and the V segment lost 3 bases, leaving 5 bases of the junction unmatched. Germline values: CDR1 SGHNT, CDR2 YYREEE (reference sequence). The CDR3 spans 15 residues.